This is a list of T cell receptor beta chains from one sample in a study of cytotoxic CD8 clonotypes in ibrutinib-treated CLL. Method: immunoSEQ multiplex PCR; TCRdb's copy keeps in-frame clones and lacks some. The sample lists 150,000 or so clones, over 65% occurring once. The material was PBMCs, obtained after 12 months of ibrutinib treatment. All receptors derive from a human donor with chronic lymphocytic leukemia. The CDR3 runs from the conserved cysteine through the conserved F or W. A D gene is named only where the DNA matches it firmly. Some rows have no size entry. The others give once, few or many, or a class for an expanded clone.

V	length	J	size	D	DNA	CDR3
TRBV28	14	TRBJ1-1	-	-	TGTGCCAGCACTTTGGAGGATGCGGACACTGAAGCTTTCTTT	CASTLEDADTEAFF
TRBV14	13	TRBJ1-2	-	-	TGTGCCAGCAGCCAAGATGCGTACTATGGCTACACCTTC	CASSQDAYYGYTF
TRBV29-1	16	TRBJ1-2	few	-	TGCAGCGTTGAATTCGTGTCAGGGTCCTCCAACTATGGCTACACCTTC	CSVEFVSGSSNYGYTF
TRBV19	14	TRBJ1-3	-	-	TGTGCCTCTAGTGAGTTGGGGACTGGAAACACCATATATTTT	CASSELGTGNTIYF
TRBV5-1	13	TRBJ1-1	-	-	TGCGCCAGCAGCTTGCAGGGGAAGGGTGAAGCTTTCTTT	CASSLQGKGEAFF
TRBV5-4	14	TRBJ2-7	-	TRBD1	TGTGCCAGCAGCTTGGGGGACAGGCCCTACGAGCAGTACTTC	CASSLGDRPYEQYF
TRBV6-6	16	TRBJ2-5	-	TRBD1	TGTGCCAGCAGTTTCTCGGGACAGGGGGCAAGACAGACCCAGTACTTC	CASSFSGQGARQTQYF
TRBV15	15	TRBJ2-7	few	-	TGTGCCACCAGCAGAGACCCCGGAATTCGCTACGAGCAGTACTTC	CATSRDPGIRYEQYF
TRBV7-6	14	TRBJ2-7	-	-	TGTGCCAGCAGCTTCGGACGAAGCTCCTACGAGCAGTACTTC	CASSFGRSSYEQYF
TRBV18	11	TRBJ1-2	-	-	TGTGCCAGCTCACCGGGAGGTGGCTACACCTTC	CASSPGGGYTF
TRBV11-1	16	TRBJ2-1	-	-	TGTGCCAGCAGCCCAACCCCAGGGTTCGAGGTTTATGAGCAGTTCTTC	CASSPTPGFEVYEQFF
TRBV5-5	13	TRBJ1-2	-	TRBD1	TGTGCCAGCATCGTAGGGGGCGCTAGTGGCTACACCTTC	CASIVGGASGYTF
TRBV27	12	TRBJ2-7	-	-	TGTGCCAGCAGTAAGGGGGACTACGAGCAGTACTTC	CASSKGDYEQYF
TRBV28	13	TRBJ2-7	few	-	TGTGCCAGCAGTTTGGGATCGGGCTACGAGCAGTACTTC	CASSLGSGYEQYF